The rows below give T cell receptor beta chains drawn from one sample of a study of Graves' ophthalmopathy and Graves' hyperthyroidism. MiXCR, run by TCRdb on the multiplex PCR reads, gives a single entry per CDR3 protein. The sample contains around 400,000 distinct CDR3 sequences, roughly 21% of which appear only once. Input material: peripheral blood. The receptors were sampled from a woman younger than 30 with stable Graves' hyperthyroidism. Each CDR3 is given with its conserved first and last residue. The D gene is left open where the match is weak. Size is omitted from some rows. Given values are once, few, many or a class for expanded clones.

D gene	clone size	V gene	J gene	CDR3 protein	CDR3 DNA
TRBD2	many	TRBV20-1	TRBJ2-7	CSARDWRTSGSSYEQYF	TGCAGTGCTAGAGATTGGCGGACTAGCGGGAGCTCCTACGAGCAGTACTTC
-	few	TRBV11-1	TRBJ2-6	CASSRPYTFSGANVLTF	TGTGCCAGCAGCCGGCCCTACACGTTCTCCGGGGCCAACGTCCTGACTTTC
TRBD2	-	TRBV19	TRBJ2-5	CASSLVTSDKETQYF	TGTGCCAGCAGCTTAGTGACTAGCGACAAAGAGACCCAGTACTTC
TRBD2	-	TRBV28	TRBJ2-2	CASAAGGLAGDTGELFF	TGTGCCAGCGCCGCAGGAGGACTAGCGGGAGACACCGGGGAGCTGTTTTTT
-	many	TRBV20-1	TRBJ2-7	CSARGPDLYEQYF	TGCAGTGCTAGAGGACCGGACCTTTACGAGCAGTACTTC
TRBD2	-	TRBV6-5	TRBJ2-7	CASSYSPGLVYEQYF	TGTGCCAGCAGTTACTCTCCGGGACTAGTCTACGAGCAGTACTTC
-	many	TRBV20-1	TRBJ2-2	CSARDINPPTGELFF	TGCAGTGCTAGAGATATCAACCCCCCCACCGGGGAGCTGTTTTTT
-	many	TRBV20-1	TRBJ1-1	CSAREFSAMNTEAFF	TGCAGTGCTAGAGAGTTTTCGGCCATGAACACTGAAGCTTTCTTT
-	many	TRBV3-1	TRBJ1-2	CASSLGRDANYGYTF	TGTGCCAGCAGCCTCGGCCGGGACGCTAACTATGGCTACACCTTC
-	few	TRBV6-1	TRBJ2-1	CASRRQPRENNEQFF	TGTGCCAGCAGAAGACAGCCTCGGGAGAACAATGAGCAGTTCTTC
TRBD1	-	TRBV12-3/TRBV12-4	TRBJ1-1	CASNPGTGSSAFF	TGTGCCAGCAATCCGGGGACAGGCTCGAGCGCTTTCTTT
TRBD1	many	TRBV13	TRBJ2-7	CASRRDRGLEQYF	TGTGCCAGCAGACGGGACAGGGGGCTCGAGCAGTACTTC
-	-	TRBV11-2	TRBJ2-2	CASSLFSGQTNTGELFF	TGTGCCAGCAGCTTATTCAGTGGACAGACGAACACCGGGGAGCTGTTTTTT
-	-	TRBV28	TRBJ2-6	CAITEGRLSGANVLTF	TGTGCCATTACAGAAGGGCGCTTATCTGGGGCCAACGTCCTGACTTTC
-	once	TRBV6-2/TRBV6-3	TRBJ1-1	CASSRSRATEAFF	TGTGCCAGCAGTCGTAGCAGGGCCACTGAAGCTTTCTTT
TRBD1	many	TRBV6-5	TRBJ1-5	CASRPDRDSNQPQHF	TGTGCCAGCAGGCCTGACAGGGATAGCAATCAGCCCCAGCATTTT
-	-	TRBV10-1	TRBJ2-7	CASSEPGLDEQYF	TGCGCCAGCAGTGAGCCAGGGCTAGACGAGCAGTACTTC
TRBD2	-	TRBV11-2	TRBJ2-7	CASSWASGAYEQYF	TGTGCCAGCAGCTGGGCTAGCGGGGCCTACGAGCAGTACTTC
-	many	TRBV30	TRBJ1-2	CAWSVRGTGGYTF	TGTGCCTGGAGTGTTCGAGGGACGGGTGGCTACACCTTC
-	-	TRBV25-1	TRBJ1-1	CASSELDSNGAFF	TGTGCCAGCAGTGAACTGGACAGCAATGGAGCTTTCTTT
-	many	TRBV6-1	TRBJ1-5	CASSPTDYSNQPQHF	TGTGCCAGCAGCCCCACAGATTATAGCAATCAGCCCCAGCATTTT
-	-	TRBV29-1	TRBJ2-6	CSVRLGSDRANVLTF	TGCAGCGTTCGACTCGGGTCTGATAGGGCCAACGTCCTGACTTTC
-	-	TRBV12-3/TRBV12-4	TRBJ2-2	CASSQLFGQMNTGELFF	TGTGCCAGCAGTCAACTCTTTGGACAGATGAACACCGGGGAGCTGTTTTTT
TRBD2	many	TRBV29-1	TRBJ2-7	CSILLAGGIEQYF	TGCAGCATCCTACTAGCGGGAGGTATCGAGCAGTACTTC
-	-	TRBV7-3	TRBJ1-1	CASPGQNTEAFF	TGTGCCAGCCCAGGGCAGAACACTGAAGCTTTCTTT
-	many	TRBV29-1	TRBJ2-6	CSVELTGSGANVLTF	TGCAGCGTTGAGCTTACCGGGTCTGGGGCCAACGTCCTGACTTTC
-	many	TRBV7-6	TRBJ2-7	CASSLTGTGSYEQYF	TGTGCCAGCAGCTTAACCGGGACCGGATCCTACGAGCAGTACTTC
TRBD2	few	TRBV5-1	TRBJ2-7	CASSLSTSATPYF	TGCGCCAGCAGCTTATCTACTAGCGCGACGCCGTACTTC
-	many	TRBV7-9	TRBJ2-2	CASRYTTGTGELFF	TGTGCCAGCCGATACACAACAGGGACCGGGGAGCTGTTTTTT
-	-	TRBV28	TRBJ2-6	CASSSGRKGTGANVLTF	TGTGCCAGCAGTTCGGGACGTAAGGGGACTGGGGCCAACGTCCTGACTTTC
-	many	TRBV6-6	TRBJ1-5	CASSFSSERQPQHF	TGTGCCAGCAGTTTTAGTAGTGAACGACAGCCCCAGCATTTT
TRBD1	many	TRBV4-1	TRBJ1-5	CASSHPGTGGVDQPQHF	TGCGCCAGCAGCCATCCCGGGACAGGGGGGGTTGATCAGCCCCAGCATTTT
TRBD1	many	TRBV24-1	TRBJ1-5	CATTTGDCNQPQHF	TGTGCCACCACGACAGGGGACTGCAATCAGCCCCAGCATTTT
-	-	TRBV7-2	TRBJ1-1	CASSPGVKRPRRF	TGTGCCAGCAGCCCAGGGGTCAAGCGGCCCCGACGCTTT
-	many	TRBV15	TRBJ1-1	CATSRDKRMNTEAFF	TGTGCCACCAGCAGAGATAAGCGGATGAACACTGAAGCTTTCTTT
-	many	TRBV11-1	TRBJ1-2	CASSLVGDDYGYTF	TGTGCCAGCAGCTTAGTCGGGGACGACTATGGCTACACCTTC
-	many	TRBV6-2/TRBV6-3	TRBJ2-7	CASSYQAASAYEQYF	TGTGCCAGCAGTTACCAGGCGGCATCAGCCTACGAGCAGTACTTC
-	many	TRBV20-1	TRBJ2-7	CSARVGYEQYF	TGCAGTGCTAGAGTTGGCTACGAGCAGTACTTC
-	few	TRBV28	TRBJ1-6	CASSQGLNSPLHF	TGTGCCAGCAGTCAGGGGTTGAATTCACCCCTCCACTTT
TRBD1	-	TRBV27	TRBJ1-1	CASSSDRRNTEACF	TGTGCCAGCAGTTCGGACAGGCGAAACACTGAAGCTTGCTTT
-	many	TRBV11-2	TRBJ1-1	CASSPILRGFNTEAFF	TGTGCCAGCAGCCCTATCCTCAGGGGCTTCAACACTGAAGCTTTCTTT
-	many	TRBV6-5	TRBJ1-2	CASSYSGGSPYGYTF	TGTGCCAGCAGTTACAGCGGGGGCTCCCCCTATGGCTACACCTTC
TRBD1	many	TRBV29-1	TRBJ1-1	CSVSEDRETEAFF	TGCAGCGTGAGCGAGGACAGGGAAACTGAAGCTTTCTTT
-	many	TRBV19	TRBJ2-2	CASTLNTGELFF	TGTGCCAGTACCCTGAACACCGGGGAGCTGTTTTTT
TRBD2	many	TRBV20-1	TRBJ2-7	CSARVASGTSYEQYF	TGCAGTGCTAGAGTTGCTAGCGGTACCTCCTACGAGCAGTACTTC
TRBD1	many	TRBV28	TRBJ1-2	CAIRTGFGYTF	TGTGCCATCCGGACAGGGTTTGGCTACACCTTC
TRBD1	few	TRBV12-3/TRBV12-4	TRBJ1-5	CASSLDTGGDWGQPQHF	TGTGCCAGCAGTTTGGACACAGGGGGGGATTGGGGTCAGCCCCAGCATTTT
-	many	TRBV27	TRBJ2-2	CASSLSAGYGELFF	TGTGCCAGCAGTTTATCGGCGGGTTACGGGGAGCTGTTTTTT
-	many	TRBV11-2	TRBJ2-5	CASSLGVGGRAQYF	TGTGCCAGCAGCTTAGGGGTCGGAGGGCGGGCCCAGTACTTC
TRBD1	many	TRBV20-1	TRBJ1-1	CSARAEGQGDTEAFF	TGCAGTGCTAGAGCTGAGGGACAGGGGGACACTGAAGCTTTCTTT
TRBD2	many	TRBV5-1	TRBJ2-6	CASSLGAGGYSGANVLTF	TGCGCCAGCAGCTTGGGGGCGGGAGGCTACTCTGGGGCCAACGTCCTGACTTTC
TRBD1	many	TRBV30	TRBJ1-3	CAWSAQGAGGAGNTIYF	TGTGCCTGGAGTGCACAGGGGGCCGGAGGTGCTGGAAACACCATATATTTT
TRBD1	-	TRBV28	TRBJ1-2	CASSRQGTYGYTF	TGTGCCAGCAGTAGACAGGGGACCTATGGCTACACCTTC
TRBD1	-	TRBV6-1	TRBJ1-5	CASSERDRGLRQPQHF	TGTGCCAGCAGTGAAAGAGACAGGGGGCTACGACAGCCCCAGCATTTT
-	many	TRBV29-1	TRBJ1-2	CSVRRPYGYTF	TGCAGCGTTCGACGACCCTATGGCTACACCTTC